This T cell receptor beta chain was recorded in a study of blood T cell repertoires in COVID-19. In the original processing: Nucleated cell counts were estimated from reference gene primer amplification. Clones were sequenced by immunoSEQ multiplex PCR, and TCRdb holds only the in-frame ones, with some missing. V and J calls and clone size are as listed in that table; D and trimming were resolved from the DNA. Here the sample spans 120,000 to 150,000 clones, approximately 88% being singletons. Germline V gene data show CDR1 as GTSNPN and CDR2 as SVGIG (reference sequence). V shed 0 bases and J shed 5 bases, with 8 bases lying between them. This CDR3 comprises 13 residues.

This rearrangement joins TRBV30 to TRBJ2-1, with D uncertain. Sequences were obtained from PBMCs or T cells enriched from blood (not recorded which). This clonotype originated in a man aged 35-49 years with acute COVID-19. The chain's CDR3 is CAWSVSLNNEQFF. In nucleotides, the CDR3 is TGTGCCTGGAGTGTTTCGCTAAACAATGAGCAGTTCTTC.